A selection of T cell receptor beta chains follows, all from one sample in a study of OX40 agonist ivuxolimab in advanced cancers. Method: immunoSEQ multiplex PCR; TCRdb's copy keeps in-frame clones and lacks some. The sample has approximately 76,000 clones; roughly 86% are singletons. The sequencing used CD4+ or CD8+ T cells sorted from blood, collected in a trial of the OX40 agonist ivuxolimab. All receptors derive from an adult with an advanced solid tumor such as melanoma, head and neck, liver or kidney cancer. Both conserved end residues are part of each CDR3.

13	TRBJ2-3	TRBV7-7	CASSSGPSATQYF
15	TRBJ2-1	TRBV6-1	CASSSRMGANNEQFF
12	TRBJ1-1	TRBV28	CASSLTGGEAFF
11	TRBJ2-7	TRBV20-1	CSALRGDEQYF
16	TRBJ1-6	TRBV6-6	CASRPGTGEYNSPLHF
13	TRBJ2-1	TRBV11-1	CASAAPRSNEQFF
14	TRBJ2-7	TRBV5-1	CASSLGPGRDEQYF
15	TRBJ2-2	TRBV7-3	CASTPRAAKTGELFF
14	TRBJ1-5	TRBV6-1	CASSERGPNQPQHF
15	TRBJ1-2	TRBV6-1	CAGIEPGAWSDGYTF
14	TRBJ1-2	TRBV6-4	CASSDGGTGYGYTF
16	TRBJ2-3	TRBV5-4	CASSPPQGPPVDTQYF
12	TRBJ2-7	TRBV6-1	CASSANSYEQYF
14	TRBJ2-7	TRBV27	CASSFDGPRGEQYF
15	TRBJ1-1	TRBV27	CASWPETGGNTEAFF
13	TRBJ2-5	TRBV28	CASRGGSLETQYF
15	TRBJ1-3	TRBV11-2	CASSKGFQPGNTIYF
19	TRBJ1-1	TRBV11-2	CASSLDIGRGWGGNTEAFF
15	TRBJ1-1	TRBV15	CATSREQGMNTEAFF
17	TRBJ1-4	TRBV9	CASSIRQGTLSNEKLFF
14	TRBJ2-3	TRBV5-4	CASSWDRATDTQYF
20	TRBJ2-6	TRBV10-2	CASSESPDRGIGSGANVLTF
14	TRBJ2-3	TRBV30	CAWRMDSTTDTQYF
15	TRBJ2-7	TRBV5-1	CASSPKPAGRFEQYF
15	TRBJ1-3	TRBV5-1	CASSLEWQGTNTIYF
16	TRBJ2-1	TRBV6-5	CASSSLRGSSYNEQFF
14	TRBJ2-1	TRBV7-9	CASSPLGRTNEQFF
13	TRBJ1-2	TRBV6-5	CASSYTSGGGYTF
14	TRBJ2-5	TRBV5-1	CASHKQGARETQYF
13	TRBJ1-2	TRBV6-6	CASITSGSDGYTF
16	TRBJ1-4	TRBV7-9	CASSLLGSPAYEKLFF
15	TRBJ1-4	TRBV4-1	CASSQVGTSNEKLFF
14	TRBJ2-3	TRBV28	CASSLPQGTDTQYF
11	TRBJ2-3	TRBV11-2	CASSSTDTQYF
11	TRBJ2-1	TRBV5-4	CASSPGNEQFF
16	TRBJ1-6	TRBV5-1	CASSSGTGTNNSPLHF
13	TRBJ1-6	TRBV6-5	CASSSFNNSPLHF
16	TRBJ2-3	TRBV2	CASSPGLAGGEDTQYF
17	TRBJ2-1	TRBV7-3	CASSLMPLAGGGNEQFF
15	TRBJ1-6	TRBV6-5	CASSYGQGGNSPLHF
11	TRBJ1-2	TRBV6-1	CAARTAYGYTF
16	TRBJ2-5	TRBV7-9	CASSIGDRGAEETQYF
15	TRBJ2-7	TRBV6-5	CASSYSGGGGYEQYF
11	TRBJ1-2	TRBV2	CAWGGLGGYTF
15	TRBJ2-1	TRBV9	CASSVTGATYNEQFF
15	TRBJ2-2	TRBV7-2	CASSRQGASAGELFF
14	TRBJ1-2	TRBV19	CASTFVGFNYGYTF
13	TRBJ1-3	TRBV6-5	CASSYRTGNTIYF
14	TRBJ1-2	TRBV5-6	CASRRDRVSGGYTF
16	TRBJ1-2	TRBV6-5	CASSSSTLVGDYGYTF
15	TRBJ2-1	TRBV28	CASSFAGSSYNEQFF
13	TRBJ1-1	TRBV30	CAWSPDSNTEAFF
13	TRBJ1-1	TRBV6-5	CASSYSTGYEAFF
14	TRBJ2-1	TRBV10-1	CASSEWTGYNEQFF